This TCR beta chain originates from a study of monozygotic twins with inflammatory bowel disease (dated 2019 in TCRdb). Describing the broader study: A total of 28 monozygotic twin pairs were included in the full study, comprising nine German pairs (four IBD-concordant, five IBD-discordant) and 19 IBD-discordant Danish pairs. Within discordant pairs, disease-associated traits were sought mainly by comparing IBD patients with their genetically identical healthy co-twins. Each individual had, on average, about 151 000 unique TCRalpha sequences and 181 000 unique TCRbeta sequences available for analysis.

Broad study findings and their caveats: The analysis was unable to tell apart different T cell subtypes. A decrease in TCRbeta repertoire diversity, as measured by inverse Simpson index, was observed in IBD patients compared with their healthy co-twins. No difference in repertoire similarity was observed between concordant and discordant twins, possibly owing to limited statistical power. Differing immunosuppressive treatments among patients may have added background noise and inter-individual variability to the repertoires. Fewer clonotypes were shared with other individuals by IBD patients than by healthy twins, most markedly in patients showing signs of disease activity. The results gave no support for a single strong signal or clonotype linked to IBD.

Notes on this clonotype: The target of this receptor is not known.

Libraries were built with 5' RACE. Preparation of each TCR library used approximately 3,500 ng of total RNA. cDNA was synthesized with SMARTScribe reverse transcriptase in eight separate reactions per sample. During cDNA synthesis, unique molecular identifiers containing a 6-nucleotide sample barcode were introduced by template switching. Two nested PCRs of about 17 and 10 cycles amplified the TCRalpha and TCRbeta cDNA, and bead purification followed each PCR. Before amplification, the cDNA was treated with uracil DNA-glycosylase and purified using the QIAquick PCR purification kit. The second PCR added Illumina TruSeq-compatible adapters along with sample-specific barcodes. Library quality and concentration were checked on TapeStation and Qubit, and libraries were pooled at around 4.9 ng each. Pooled libraries were sequenced on an Illumina HiSeq2500 single-index Rapid Run with 2 x 100 bp reads and custom sequencing primers. Under the source paper's analysis protocol: MiGEC version 1.2.6 was used for UMI-based consensus assembly to correct PCR and sequencing errors. V(D)J alignment, clonotype assembly and CDR3 extraction were performed with MiXCR version 2.1.1. Gene usage, clonotype sharing and MAIT/NKT TCR abundance were normalised by analysing the top 1000, 10 000 and 20 000 clonotypes per sample. Diversity was computed as the inverse Simpson index with the vegan R package after downsampling to 27 000 UMIs. Statistical testing used paired Mann-Whitney U tests on the discordant twin pairs and applied Benjamini-Hochberg correction for multiple testing. TCRdb reprocessed the sequencing reads and holds a single record per CDR3 protein sequence, with no DNA. These V and J calls rely on TCRdb rather than the paper's analysis. This sample's records show a few hundred thousand distinct CDR3 sequences. 1.5% to 2% of the sample is in the top ten clones.

A roughly 2.7 ml peripheral blood sample was drawn into PAXgene tubes per donor and stored at -80°C. Without any T cell sorting, total RNA was extracted from whole blood using the PAXgene blood miRNA kit on an automated QIAcube. Peripheral blood from monozygotic twin pairs who were concordant or discordant for inflammatory bowel disease underwent deep TCRalpha and TCRbeta repertoire profiling using unique molecular barcoding. For every twin pair, smoking habits were documented, and each individual was categorised as a current, former or never smoker. The sample consisted of blood. The receptor comes from a human donor with ulcerative colitis or Crohn's disease, or a healthy co-twin of an affected twin (not recorded which).

The CDR3 is CSARRVETETQYF. The chain joins TRBV20-1 to TRBJ2-5. From a lookup of the germline V gene (reference sequence), CDR1 and CDR2 are DFQATT and SNEGSKA. The CDR3 spans 13 residues, from the cysteine through the phenylalanine. The coding DNA is unavailable.